The rows below give T cell receptor beta chains drawn from one sample of a study of blood T cells in healthy people across ages. MiXCR, run by TCRdb on the 5' RACE reads, gives a single entry per CDR3 protein. This repertoire shows more than 1,000,000 distinct CDR3 sequences, about 23% found once; its top ten account for about 0.72%. This sample was shared with a second study, whose subject was T cells of mothers and their children.

The source material was blood. These receptors were collected from a girl aged 2-10 years in good health. CDR3s include the opening cysteine and the closing phenylalanine or tryptophan. The D gene is left open where the match is weak. Clone size is stated in some rows and not others, as once, few, many or a class when expanded.

length: 15
J: TRBJ2-5
V: TRBV5-1
size: NA
D: NA
CDR3: CASSLAWTAEETQYF
DNA: TGCGCCAGCAGCTTGGCCTGGACAGCCGAAGAGACCCAGTACTTC

length: 16
J: TRBJ1-4
V: TRBV12-3/TRBV12-4
size: NA
D: NA
CDR3: CASSSVRGPGGEKLFF
DNA: TGTGCCAGCAGCTCCGTTCGGGGGCCGGGGGGGGAAAAACTGTTTTTT

length: 14
J: TRBJ2-3
V: TRBV7-9
size: few
D: TRBD2
CDR3: CASSLDGGGDTQYF
DNA: TGTGCCAGCAGCTTAGATGGGGGGGGAGATACGCAGTATTTT

length: 14
J: TRBJ2-5
V: TRBV28
size: few
D: NA
CDR3: CASSLKDTEQTQYF
DNA: TGTGCCAGCAGTTTGAAGGACACGGAGCAGACCCAGTACTTC

length: 15
J: TRBJ1-5
V: TRBV7-2
size: few
D: NA
CDR3: CASSPASGVNQPQHF
DNA: TGTGCCAGCAGCCCCGCCTCGGGAGTCAATCAGCCCCAGCATTTT

length: 16
J: TRBJ2-3
V: TRBV6-4
size: few
D: TRBD2
CDR3: CASSDSGGSGTDTQYF
DNA: TGTGCCAGCAGTGACTCGGGGGGGTCCGGCACAGATACGCAGTATTTT

length: 16
J: TRBJ1-3
V: TRBV12-3/TRBV12-4
size: NA
D: TRBD1
CDR3: CASSLAGTGGGNTIYF
DNA: TGTGCCAGCAGTTTAGCCGGGACAGGGGGCGGAAACACCATATATTTT

length: 14
J: TRBJ2-5
V: TRBV20-1
size: few
D: NA
CDR3: CSARDLGGLETQYF
DNA: TGCAGTGCTAGAGATCTGGGGGGCCTGGAGACCCAGTACTTC

length: 14
J: TRBJ2-5
V: TRBV7-9
size: few
D: TRBD2
CDR3: CASSRRDYQETQYF
DNA: TGTGCCAGCAGCCGCCGGGACTATCAAGAGACCCAGTACTTC

length: 16
J: TRBJ2-1
V: TRBV3-1
size: NA
D: NA
CDR3: CASSNSRTGPYNEQFF
DNA: TGTGCCAGCAGTAACTCTAGGACTGGCCCCTACAATGAGCAGTTCTTC

length: 12
J: TRBJ1-2
V: TRBV29-1
size: NA
D: NA
CDR3: CSVEPGAYGYTF
DNA: TGCAGCGTTGAGCCCGGGGCTTATGGCTACACCTTC

length: 15
J: TRBJ2-4
V: TRBV28
size: NA
D: NA
CDR3: CASSPDRVAKNIQYF
DNA: TGTGCCAGCAGCCCTGACAGAGTAGCCAAAAACATTCAGTACTTC

length: 15
J: TRBJ2-1
V: TRBV5-1
size: NA
D: TRBD1
CDR3: CASRKGTGLYNEQFF
DNA: TGCGCCAGCAGAAAAGGGACAGGACTATACAATGAGCAGTTCTTC

length: 15
J: TRBJ1-2
V: TRBV27
size: few
D: NA
CDR3: CASSLSGFLGDGYTF
DNA: TGTGCCAGCAGTTTATCGGGGTTTCTGGGGGACGGCTACACCTTC

length: 16
J: TRBJ2-1
V: TRBV20-1
size: NA
D: NA
CDR3: CSASPQGLVGGNEQFF
DNA: TGCAGTGCGAGCCCCCAGGGGCTAGTGGGAGGCAATGAGCAGTTCTTC

length: 15
J: TRBJ2-2
V: TRBV7-9
size: few
D: NA
CDR3: CASSFLGVNTGELFF
DNA: TGTGCCAGCAGCTTTCTGGGGGTGAACACCGGGGAGCTGTTTTTT

length: 17
J: TRBJ2-1
V: TRBV7-2
size: NA
D: NA
CDR3: CASSLNLAGGYYNEQFF
DNA: TGTGCCAGCAGCTTAAACCTGGCAGGGGGGTACTACAATGAGCAGTTCTTC

length: 13
J: TRBJ2-7
V: TRBV12-3/TRBV12-4
size: NA
D: NA
CDR3: CASSLHRSYEQYF
DNA: TGTGCCAGCAGTTTACATCGCTCCTACGAGCAGTACTTC

length: 15
J: TRBJ2-1
V: TRBV3-1
size: NA
D: NA
CDR3: CASSQSGKPNNEQFF
DNA: TGTGCCAGCAGCCAATCCGGGAAACCCAACAATGAGCAGTTCTTC

length: 13
J: TRBJ2-7
V: TRBV20-1
size: NA
D: NA
CDR3: CSARGPSSYEQYF
DNA: TGCAGTGCTCGCGGGCCAAGCTCCTACGAGCAGTACTTC

length: 15
J: TRBJ2-7
V: TRBV28
size: few
D: NA
CDR3: CATMPGSKTAYEQYF
DNA: TGTGCCACAATGCCGGGATCGAAGACCGCCTACGAGCAGTACTTC

length: 12
J: TRBJ2-7
V: TRBV12-3/TRBV12-4
size: few
D: NA
CDR3: CASSRGWFEQYF
DNA: TGTGCCAGCAGCCGAGGGTGGTTCGAGCAGTACTTC

length: 15
J: TRBJ2-1
V: TRBV3-1
size: few
D: TRBD2
CDR3: CASSARLASYNEQFF
DNA: TGTGCCAGCAGCGCCAGACTAGCGAGCTACAATGAGCAGTTCTTC

length: 10
J: TRBJ2-1
V: TRBV10-3
size: few
D: NA
CDR3: CATRFDEQFF
DNA: TGTGCCACCCGTTTTGATGAGCAGTTCTTC

length: 16
J: TRBJ2-1
V: TRBV20-1
size: few
D: TRBD1
CDR3: CSASDPTRGGHNEQFF
DNA: TGCAGTGCTAGCGATCCCACTAGAGGGGGCCACAATGAGCAGTTCTTC

length: 15
J: TRBJ2-4
V: TRBV2
size: few
D: NA
CDR3: CASSRDVSAKNIQYF
DNA: TGTGCCAGCAGTAGGGACGTATCAGCCAAAAACATTCAGTACTTC

length: 13
J: TRBJ1-1
V: TRBV18
size: once
D: NA
CDR3: CASEVSGNTEAFF
DNA: TGTGCCAGTGAAGTGAGTGGGAACACTGAAGCTTTCTTT

length: 12
J: TRBJ2-5
V: TRBV29-1
size: few
D: TRBD1
CDR3: CSAETGTETQYF
DNA: TGCAGCGCCGAGACAGGGACAGAGACCCAGTACTTC

length: 14
J: TRBJ1-3
V: TRBV7-9
size: NA
D: NA
CDR3: CASSTPDGRNTIYF
DNA: TGTGCCAGCAGCACCCCGGACGGTCGAAACACCATATATTTT

length: 15
J: TRBJ2-5
V: TRBV6-2/TRBV6-3
size: NA
D: NA
CDR3: CASRIRGAKVETQYF
DNA: TGTGCCAGCAGGATCCGGGGAGCGAAGGTAGAGACCCAGTACTTC

length: 16
J: TRBJ2-1
V: TRBV13
size: NA
D: NA
CDR3: CASSLWGLGGANEQFF
DNA: TGTGCCAGCAGCTTATGGGGTTTGGGGGGGGCGAATGAGCAGTTCTTC

length: 12
J: TRBJ2-4
V: TRBV7-9
size: few
D: NA
CDR3: CASSLIVDIQYF
DNA: TGTGCCAGCAGCCTAATCGTAGACATTCAGTACTTC

length: 14
J: TRBJ1-3
V: TRBV12-3/TRBV12-4
size: NA
D: NA
CDR3: CASSLTLRENTIYF
DNA: TGTGCCAGCAGCTTGACATTGCGCGAAAACACCATATATTTT

length: 11
J: TRBJ2-7
V: TRBV12-3/TRBV12-4
size: NA
D: NA
CDR3: CASSSGVPQYF
DNA: TGTGCCAGCAGCTCAGGGGTCCCGCAGTACTTC

length: 16
J: TRBJ2-7
V: TRBV28
size: few
D: NA
CDR3: CASRGAGAEKPYEQYF
DNA: TGTGCCAGCAGGGGAGCGGGCGCCGAGAAACCGTACGAGCAGTACTTC

length: 16
J: TRBJ2-5
V: TRBV9
size: NA
D: NA
CDR3: CASSVDPESSYSEPFF
DNA: TGTGCCAGCAGCGTAGACCCGGAGAGCTCCTACAGTGAGCCGTTCTTC

length: 19
J: TRBJ2-6
V: TRBV24-1
size: NA
D: TRBD2
CDR3: CATSVLSGRGPAGANVLTF
DNA: TGTGCCACCAGTGTCCTTAGCGGGAGGGGCCCCGCTGGGGCCAACGTCCTGACTTTC

length: 13
J: TRBJ2-6
V: TRBV20-1
size: once
D: NA
CDR3: CSARFSGANVLTF
DNA: TGCAGTGCTAGATTCTCGGGGGCCAACGTCCTGACTTTC

length: 13
J: TRBJ2-3
V: TRBV7-2
size: NA
D: NA
CDR3: CASRTPLTDTQYF
DNA: TGTGCCAGCAGAACACCCCTCACAGATACGCAGTATTTT

length: 16
J: TRBJ2-5
V: TRBV27
size: NA
D: NA
CDR3: CASSVATPLGRETQYF
DNA: TGTGCCAGCAGTGTCGCTACCCCACTAGGGAGGGAGACCCAGTACTTC

length: 17
J: TRBJ1-6
V: TRBV21-1
size: few
D: NA
CDR3: CASSDIRRGRVNSPLHF
DNA: TGTGCCAGCAGCGATATACGCCGGGGACGGGTAAATTCACCCCTCCACTTT

length: 12
J: TRBJ1-1
V: TRBV7-9
size: few
D: NA
CDR3: CASSLPHTEAFF
DNA: TGTGCCAGCAGCTTGCCTCACACTGAAGCTTTCTTT

length: 13
J: TRBJ1-6
V: TRBV12-3/TRBV12-4
size: NA
D: NA
CDR3: CASNSNFNSPLHF
DNA: TGTGCCAGCAACAGCAACTTTAATTCACCCCTCCACTTT

length: 14
J: TRBJ1-3
V: TRBV6-2/TRBV6-3
size: NA
D: NA
CDR3: CASSWLDERNTIYF
DNA: TGTGCCAGCAGTTGGTTGGACGAGAGAAACACCATATATTTT

length: 15
J: TRBJ2-4
V: TRBV11-2
size: few
D: NA
CDR3: CASSRTSQAKNIQYF
DNA: TGTGCCAGCAGCAGAACGTCACAGGCCAAAAACATTCAGTACTTC

length: 14
J: TRBJ2-7
V: TRBV28
size: NA
D: NA
CDR3: CASSSATLVYEQYF
DNA: TGTGCCAGCAGTTCCGCGACTCTTGTCTACGAGCAGTACTTC

length: 13
J: TRBJ2-5
V: TRBV29-1
size: NA
D: NA
CDR3: CSVELTARETQYF
DNA: TGCAGCGTTGAATTGACAGCCCGAGAGACCCAGTACTTC

length: 16
J: TRBJ2-1
V: TRBV15
size: NA
D: TRBD1
CDR3: CATSRLPGQGNNEQFF
DNA: TGTGCCACCAGCAGACTACCGGGACAGGGAAACAATGAGCAGTTCTTC

length: 13
J: TRBJ1-2
V: TRBV12-3/TRBV12-4
size: few
D: TRBD1
CDR3: CASTTQGGGGYTF
DNA: TGTGCCAGCACCACCCAGGGGGGAGGTGGCTACACCTTC

length: 17
J: TRBJ2-3
V: TRBV12-3/TRBV12-4
size: few
D: NA
CDR3: CASSYLLALSFTDAQYF
DNA: TGTGCCAGCAGTTACCTGTTGGCCCTATCATTCACTGATGCGCAGTATTTT

length: 13
J: TRBJ2-5
V: TRBV7-3
size: many
D: NA
CDR3: CASSRGSSETQYF
DNA: TGTGCCAGCAGCCGAGGGTCCAGCGAGACCCAGTACTTC

length: 15
J: TRBJ1-2
V: TRBV5-6
size: NA
D: NA
CDR3: CASSLVGQANYGYTF
DNA: TGTGCCAGCAGCTTGGTAGGCCAGGCCAACTATGGCTACACCTTC

length: 11
J: TRBJ2-5
V: TRBV29-1
size: many
D: NA
CDR3: CSVVEQETQYF
DNA: TGCAGCGTTGTTGAACAAGAGACCCAGTACTTC

length: 12
J: TRBJ2-5
V: TRBV20-1
size: few
D: NA
CDR3: CSASTREGTQYF
DNA: TGCAGTGCTAGTACAAGGGAAGGGACCCAGTACTTC

length: 14
J: TRBJ2-5
V: TRBV28
size: NA
D: NA
CDR3: CASTPAGRQETQYF
DNA: TGTGCCAGCACCCCAGCGGGCCGCCAAGAGACCCAGTACTTC

length: 14
J: TRBJ1-3
V: TRBV12-3/TRBV12-4
size: many
D: NA
CDR3: CASSPGPSGNTIYF
DNA: TGTGCCAGCAGTCCCGGACCCTCTGGAAACACCATATATTTT

length: 14
J: TRBJ2-1
V: TRBV4-1
size: NA
D: NA
CDR3: CASSQVWEKDEQFF
DNA: TGCGCCAGCAGCCAAGTTTGGGAAAAGGATGAGCAGTTCTTC

length: 16
J: TRBJ2-3
V: TRBV3-1
size: few
D: NA
CDR3: CASSQVGVELEDTQYF
DNA: TGTGCCAGCAGCCAAGTAGGGGTGGAATTGGAAGATACGCAGTATTTT